One sample yielded the 15 T cell receptor beta chains listed below, sequenced in a study of beta chain features in type 1 diabetes. Reverse transcription of all isolated RNA meant that expressed TCRB transcripts were sequenced. TCRdb's table, derived via immunoSEQ multiplex PCR, lists solely in-frame clones and lacks some. The sample yields approximately 380,000 clones, approximately 16% seen once. The specimen sequenced was naive CD4+ T cells from blood. These TCRs come from a woman in her late teens or twenties in good health.

V is TRBV29-1 and J is TRBJ2-7; 7 bases line up with TRBD1. Germline V lookup: CDR1 SQVTM, CDR2 ANQGSEA. Trimming at V came to 0 bases and at J to 3 bases, leaving 2 bases not matched to a gene. The CDR3 is 13 amino acids. The CDR3 loop reads CSVEDWDSYEQYF. The CDR3, as DNA: TGCAGCGTTGAAGATTGGGACAGCTACGAGCAGTACTTC.

This clone was observed a handful of times. The chain is built from TRBV7-2 and TRBJ2-3, with a tentative D call TRBD1 (6 bases). Germline V lookup: CDR1 SGHTA, CDR2 FQGNSA. This CDR3 is built from 14 residues. V gave up 2 bases and J gave up 2 bases, with 8 bases separating them. CDR3 in amino acids: CASSLTGFTDTQYF. The CDR3 DNA reads TGTGCCAGCAGCTTAACAGGGTTCACAGATACGCAGTATTTT.

The gene calls are TRBV9 and TRBJ2-5, with 8 positions matching TRBD2. The germline V gene encodes CDR1 SGDLS and CDR2 YYNGEE. The CDR3 totals 16 residues. V shed 0 bases, J shed 4 bases, and the junction held 8 bases outside the gene matches. The CDR3 region has the DNA TGTGCCAGCAGCGTAGTTCCCAGCGGGAGTAGAGAGACCCAGTACTTC. This gives the protein CASSVVPSGSRETQYF.

This chain links TRBV5-1 with TRBJ2-5; the match to TRBD1 covers 11 bases. V shed 7 bases, J shed 3 bases, and the junction held 5 bases outside the gene matches. The CDR3 loop spans 14 amino acids. The germline gives CDR1 SGHRS, CDR2 YFSETQ. The CDR3 loop is CASGGQGAKETQYF. Here the CDR3 DNA reads TGCGCCAGCGGAGGACAGGGGGCGAAAGAGACCCAGTACTTC.

The genes are TRBV7-9 and TRBJ1-1, with TRBD1 identical over 7 bases. V lost 4 bases and J lost 0; bases outside the gene matches: 8. Germline lookup yields CDR1 SEHNR and CDR2 FQNEAQ (reference sequence). This CDR3 is built from 16 residues. CDR3: CASSSVGQGVNTEAFF. CDR3 DNA sequence: TGTGCCAGCAGCTCAGTAGGGCAGGGGGTGAACACTGAAGCTTTCTTT.

V usage is TRBV4-1 and J usage is TRBJ2-5, with D maybe TRBD2 (6 bases). Germline CDR1 is MGHRA and CDR2 is YSYEKL. Between the trimmed V and J ends, which lost 1 base and 2 bases, there was a span of 14 bases. The CDR3 runs 16 residues. In DNA, the CDR3 is TGCGCCAGCAGCCAAGCCAATCCTAGCGCGCAAGAGACCCAGTACTTC. It is translated as CASSQANPSAQETQYF.

This clone was counted between two and nine times. The rearrangement uses TRBV29-1 and TRBJ1-1; perhaps TRBD1 as D (5 bases). The V and J ends lost 6 bases and 10 bases respectively, with 15 bases between them. Germline V gives CDR1 SQVTM, CDR2 ANQGSEA. This CDR3 contains 11 residues. The CDR3 nucleotides are TGCAGCGTAACCCTAAAGGGGTCAGCTTTCTTT. This encodes CSVTLKGSAFF.

This clone has more than one count but fewer than ten. The chain recombines TRBV5-1 with TRBJ2-5; D perhaps matches TRBD2 (5 bases). The CDR3 consists of 13 residues. The germline CDR1 and CDR2 sequences are SGHRS and YFSETQ. The V gene lost 7 bases and the J gene lost 5 bases, with 15 bases spanning the gap. The DNA for the CDR3 is TGCGCCAGCCGCCGGACTTTGGGGGAGACCCAGTACTTC. Protein product: CASRRTLGETQYF.

This clone occurred a few times. The rearrangement joins TRBV7-2 to TRBJ2-5; TRBD2 matches 12 bases. V lost 1 base to trimming and J lost 5 bases; unmatched junction nucleotides: 8. The CDR3 has 17 amino acids. Germline V gene sequence: CDR1 SGHTA, CDR2 FQGNSA. The CDR3 loop is CASSLVFGLAGSETQYF. The CDR3 nucleotides read TGTGCCAGCAGCTTAGTATTCGGACTAGCGGGATCGGAGACCCAGTACTTC.

This clone was observed a handful of times. V usage is TRBV19 and J usage is TRBJ1-2; 9 positions agree with TRBD1. V lost 6 bases and J lost 6; bases outside the gene matches: 11. Germline CDR1 and CDR2: LNHDA and SQIVND (reference sequence). CDR3 size: 15 residues. CDR3 amino acids: CASSPAGQGQHGYTF. CDR3 in DNA: TGTGCCAGTAGCCCAGCGGGACAGGGTCAACATGGCTACACCTTC.

The genes are TRBV25-1 and TRBJ2-6; D call uncertain. Per the germline V gene, CDR1 is MGHDK and CDR2 is SYGVNS. There are 16 residues in the CDR3. Trimming cost V 4 bases and J 0 bases, with 10 bases left between them. CDR3 DNA sequence: TGTGCCAGCAGTGTGACTTATATCTCTGGGGCCAACGTCCTGACTTTC. Protein sequence: CASSVTYISGANVLTF.

This clone was detected only a few times. This rearrangement joins TRBV2 to TRBJ1-1; weak D call: TRBD1 (5 bases). Germline V gene lookup returns CDR1 SNHLY and CDR2 FYNNEI. Deletions cut 8 bases from V and 1 base from J, with 14 bases between. This CDR3 region has 14 residues. The CDR3 protein is CASGGTAPNTEAFF. The CDR3 nucleotides read TGTGCCAGCGGGGGGACTGCCCCGAACACTGAAGCTTTCTTT.

The chain uses TRBV28 and TRBJ2-7; 8 bases align to TRBD1. CDR1 MDHEN and CDR2 SYDVKM come from the germline V gene. The CDR3 is 12 amino acids. V gave up 6 bases and J gave up 3 bases; unmatched junction bases: 1. The CDR3 sequence is CASRQGDYEQYF. The CDR3, as DNA: TGTGCCAGCAGACAGGGGGACTACGAGCAGTACTTC.

The chain has TRBV15 and TRBJ2-1, with D tentatively TRBD2 (5 bases). The CDR3 extends over 17 amino acids. The V and J ends lost 0 bases and 2 bases respectively, with 14 bases between them. Per germline, CDR1 LNHNV and CDR2 YYDKDF (reference sequence). CDR3 loop: CATSREVTRGTYNEQFF. As DNA, the CDR3 is TGTGCCACCAGCAGAGAGGTCACTAGAGGGACCTACAATGAGCAGTTCTTC.

The chain employs TRBV7-2 and TRBJ1-2, with TRBD1 matching 9 bases. The length of the CDR3 is 15 residues. Germline V gene sequence: CDR1 SGHTA, CDR2 FQGNSA. After removal of 5 bases from V and 5 bases from J, the junction contained 9 bases not matched to a gene. Here the CDR3 reads CASSPYGQGFYGYTF. The DNA of the CDR3 is TGTGCCAGCAGCCCGTACGGACAGGGGTTTTATGGCTACACCTTC.